The 20 T cell receptor beta chains below all came from one sample that was sequenced in a study of OX40 agonist ivuxolimab in advanced cancers. Repertoires were generated with immunoSEQ multiplex PCR, while TCRdb's copy carries only in-frame clones and drops some. The sample records over 70,000 clones, around 80% being singletons. The source material was CD4+ or CD8+ T cells sorted from blood, sampled in a trial of the OX40 agonist ivuxolimab. Receptors originate from an adult with an advanced solid tumor such as melanoma, head and neck, liver or kidney cancer.

V usage is TRBV28 and J usage is TRBJ2-3, with 7 bases aligning to TRBD1. Losses at the gene ends were 6 bases for V and 3 bases for J; bases not matched to a gene: 6. CDR1 and CDR2 from the germline V gene are MDHEN and SYDVKM. The CDR3 sequence is 14 residues long. The CDR3 DNA sequence: TGTGCCAGCAGCAGGGGGTTGGGAACAGATACGCAGTATTTT. Translation gives CASSRGLGTDTQYF.

The gene calls are TRBV27 and TRBJ1-4; the match to TRBD1 covers 12 bases. Germline lookup yields CDR1 MNHEY and CDR2 SMNVEV (reference sequence). The ends lost 2 bases at V and 8 bases at J; junction bases unmatched: 6. The CDR3 runs 16 residues. CDR3 protein: CASSLVTGTGGEKLFF. The DNA for the CDR3 is TGTGCCAGCAGTTTAGTCACCGGGACAGGGGGCGAAAAACTGTTTTTT.

This clone was seen only once. The J gene is TRBJ2-7, the V gene TRBV7-2, with 7 nucleotides matching TRBD1. Germline-derived CDR1 and CDR2 are SGHTA and FQGNSA. This CDR3 has 13 residues. The V and J ends lost 5 bases and 3 bases, in that order; junction bases with no gene match: 4. CDR3 protein: CASSERQGYEQYF. The CDR3 DNA reads as TGTGCCAGCAGCGAGAGACAGGGCTACGAGCAGTACTTC.

The chain recombines TRBV5-1 with TRBJ1-2; TRBD1 might be the D (5 bases). This CDR3 comprises 14 residues. Trimming took 1 base from V and 6 from J, leaving 13 bases between them. Germline V gene lookup returns CDR1 SGHRS and CDR2 YFSETQ. The CDR3: CASSLYRGNDGYTF. The CDR3 nucleotides read TGCGCCAGCAGCTTGTACCGGGGGAACGATGGCTACACCTTC.

The V call is TRBV19, the J call TRBJ1-5; D perhaps matches TRBD1 (6 bases). V gave up 6 bases and J gave up 4 bases, with 19 bases separating them. Germline CDR1 reads LNHDA; CDR2 reads SQIVND (reference sequence). CDR3 length equals 16 residues. The CDR3 DNA reads TGTGCCAGTAGCGGGGACATATCCCCTCTTAATCAGCCCCAGCATTTT. This translates into CASSGDISPLNQPQHF.

The genes are TRBV7-2 and TRBJ1-1, with unresolved D. V lost 2 bases and J 1 base, leaving 11 bases between the germline ends. This CDR3 has 15 residues. Per germline, CDR1 SGHTA and CDR2 FQGNSA. The CDR3 reads CASSLRPLQNTEAFF. Written as DNA, the CDR3 is TGTGCCAGCAGCTTAAGGCCACTTCAGAACACTGAAGCTTTCTTT.

The V call is TRBV7-9, the J call TRBJ2-2; D unresolved. The CDR3 runs to 12 residues. Germline CDR1 is SEHNR and CDR2 is FQNEAQ (reference sequence). The V end lost 1 base, the J end lost 6 bases, and 3 bases lay between the germline ends. The chain's CDR3 is CASSLVPGELFF. Written as DNA, the CDR3 is TGTGCCAGCAGCTTAGTGCCCGGGGAGCTGTTTTTT.

This clone was seen more than once but under ten times. The CDR3 loop reads CASSYGPLAFF. For the CDR3, the DNA is TGTGCCAGCAGTTATGGACCTTTAGCTTTCTTT. The chain uses TRBV6-5 and TRBJ1-1, with D unclear. V gave up 3 bases and J gave up 10 bases, with 9 bases separating them. The CDR3 is 11 amino acids. Germline V gene lookup returns CDR1 MNHEY and CDR2 SVGAGI.

The rearrangement uses TRBV11-2 and TRBJ2-3, with D perhaps TRBD2 (7 bases). Germline assignment: CDR1 SGHAT and CDR2 FQNNGV. CDR3 length: 15 amino acids. Trimming pared 3 bases from V and 4 bases from J, leaving 14 bases between. The CDR3 DNA sequence: TGTGCCAGCAGCTTTAGGGGGGGCCAGGCAGATACGCAGTATTTT. Encoded protein: CASSFRGGQADTQYF.

The chain uses TRBV28 and TRBJ1-2; the match to TRBD1 covers 12 bases. The V segment lost 4 bases and the J segment 4 bases; nucleotides outside the gene matches: 1. The CDR3 consists of 14 residues. The germline V gene has CDR1 MDHEN and CDR2 SYDVKM. CDR3 residues: CASSSGQGAYGYTF. CDR3 coding DNA: TGTGCCAGCAGTTCGGGACAGGGGGCCTATGGCTACACCTTC.

CDR3 in amino acids: CASSSTANTGELFF. As DNA, the CDR3 is TGTGCCAGCAGTTCGACAGCGAACACCGGGGAGCTGTTTTTT. The gene calls are TRBV27 and TRBJ2-2, with a weak D call TRBD1 (5 bases). The CDR3 totals 14 residues. Trimming shortened V by 4 bases and J by 0 bases, and 6 bases separated the two germline ends. Germline lookup yields CDR1 MNHEY and CDR2 SMNVEV (reference sequence).

The chain recombines TRBV25-1 with TRBJ2-1; TRBD2 might be the D (5 bases). The ends were cut back, 4 bases at V and 4 bases at J, with 14 bases in the middle. Germline V gene lookup returns CDR1 MGHDK and CDR2 SYGVNS. The CDR3 contains 15 residues. Here the CDR3 reads CASSGTAALYNEQFF. In nucleotides, the CDR3 is TGTGCCAGCAGTGGAACAGCGGCCCTATACAATGAGCAGTTCTTC.

The V and J genes are TRBV29-1 and TRBJ2-1; D might be TRBD2 (5 bases). The CDR3 totals 16 residues. Trimming left V 1 base short and J 9 bases short, with 22 bases between. Germline CDR1 SQVTM, CDR2 ANQGSEA. Written as DNA, the CDR3 is TGCAGCGTTGAAGGGGGTCCTCAGCGGCCCTTAGGTGAGCAGTTCTTC. It specifies CSVEGGPQRPLGEQFF.

The rearrangement uses TRBV30 and TRBJ1-3; no definite D call. V dropped 3 bases and J dropped 0 bases, with 6 bases sitting between them. Germline V gene data show CDR1 as GTSNPN and CDR2 as SVGIG (reference sequence). This CDR3 has 13 residues. CDR3 sequence reads: CAWSVSSGNTIYF. As DNA, the CDR3 is TGTGCCTGGAGCGTTTCCTCTGGAAACACCATATATTTT.

The chain couples TRBV7-6 to TRBJ2-7; D unresolved. Trimming removed 4 bases at V and 0 bases at J, with 10 bases between. In germline, CDR1 is SGHVS, CDR2 FNYEAQ. The CDR3 is made up of 14 amino acids. The CDR3 DNA reads as TGTGCCAGCAGCTATTCGGGCCTCTCCTACGAGCAGTACTTC. Amino acid sequence: CASSYSGLSYEQYF.

V and J are TRBV5-1 and TRBJ1-2; weak D call: TRBD1 (6 bases). The V end was cut by 3 bases, the J end by 2 bases, with 8 bases between. The CDR3 has 13 residues. Germline CDR1 reads SGHRS; CDR2 reads YFSETQ. The CDR3, as DNA: TGCGCCAGCAGCTCAGGGGCCAACTATGGCTACACCTTC. Encoded protein: CASSSGANYGYTF. The full variable domain, in which reference TRBV5-1 and TRBJ1-2 provide the parts outside the CDR3, is KAGVTQTPRYLIKTRGQQVTLSCSPISGHRSVSWYQQTPGQGLQFLFEYFSETQRNKGNFPGRFSGRQFSNSRSEMNVSTLELGDSALYLCASSSGANYGYTFGSGTRLTVV.

The chain carries TRBV6-1 and TRBJ2-1; 11 bases match TRBD2. This CDR3 is 14 amino acids long. V dropped 5 bases and J dropped 4; count of bases not matched to a gene: 1. CDR1 is MNHNS and CDR2 is SASEGT in the germline V gene. The CDR3 sequence is CASSRLAGYNEQFF. The DNA for the CDR3 is TGTGCCAGCAGTCGACTAGCGGGGTACAATGAGCAGTTCTTC.

V gene TRBV7-9 combines with J gene TRBJ2-7; D unresolved. The CDR3 runs to 12 residues. Germline CDR1 SEHNR, CDR2 FQNEAQ (reference sequence). V was pared by 3 bases and J by 5 bases, with 8 bases between. CDR3 bases: TGTGCCAGCAGCTTCCGCCCAAACGAGCAGTACTTC. Translation gives CASSFRPNEQYF.

CDR3 bases: TGTGCCAGCAGCTTAGGGGGGGGATTAAACTATGGCTACACCTTC. Its protein product is CASSLGGGLNYGYTF. The V call is TRBV7-8, the J call TRBJ1-2; tentative D call: TRBD1 (5 bases). Germline V gene sequence: CDR1 SGHVS, CDR2 FQNEAQ. The CDR3 sequence is 15 residues long. The V end lost 1 base, the J end lost 2 bases, and 11 bases lay between the germline ends.

V and J are TRBV6-5 and TRBJ2-7; TRBD1 is a possible D gene (6 bases). Trimming stripped 0 bases from V and 2 bases from J, with 11 bases between. The CDR3 is 15 amino acids. CDR1 MNHEY and CDR2 SVGAGI come from the germline V gene. The DNA for the CDR3 is TGTGCCAGCAGTTACTCGTCCAGGGGACCCTACGAGCAGTACTTC. Residues: CASSYSSRGPYEQYF.